The clone carrying this T cell receptor beta chain was recorded many times. This entry belongs to a study of blood T cells in healthy people across ages. Alongside a J-beta primer mix, a sample-barcoded 5' primer served in a second PCR lasting about 6 to 11 cycles. Using its own MiXCR run on the 5' RACE reads, TCRdb lists one record per CDR3 protein. The table lists hundreds of thousands of distinct CDR3 sequences, around 28% of them singletons. Trimming took 6 bases from V and 0 from J; bases not matched to a gene: 6. CDR1 is DFQATT and CDR2 is SNEGSKA in the germline V gene (reference sequence). This CDR3 region has 14 residues. Peripheral blood samples of roughly 10 milliliters were drawn from each donor.

The origin of this receptor is a woman aged 80 or older in good health. This chain joins TRBV20-1 and TRBJ1-2, with TRBD1 matching over 8 bases. Specimen: blood. CDR3 sequence reads: CSAPTGASNYGYTF. CDR3 DNA sequence: TGCAGTGCCCCGACAGGGGCCTCTAACTATGGCTACACCTTC.